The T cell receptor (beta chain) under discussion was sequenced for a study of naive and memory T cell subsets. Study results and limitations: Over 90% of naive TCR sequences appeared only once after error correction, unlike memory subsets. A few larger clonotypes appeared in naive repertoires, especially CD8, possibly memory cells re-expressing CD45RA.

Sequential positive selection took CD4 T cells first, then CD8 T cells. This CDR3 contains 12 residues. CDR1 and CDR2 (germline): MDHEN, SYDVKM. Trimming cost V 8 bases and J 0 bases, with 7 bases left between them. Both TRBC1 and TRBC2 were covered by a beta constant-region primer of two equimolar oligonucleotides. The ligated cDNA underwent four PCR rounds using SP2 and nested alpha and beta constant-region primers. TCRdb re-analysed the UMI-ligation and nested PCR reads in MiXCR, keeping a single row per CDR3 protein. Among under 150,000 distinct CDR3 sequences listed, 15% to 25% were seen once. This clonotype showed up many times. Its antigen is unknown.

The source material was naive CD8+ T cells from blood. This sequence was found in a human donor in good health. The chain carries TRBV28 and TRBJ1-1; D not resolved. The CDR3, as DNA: TGTGCCAGCGGCAGGCTGAACACTGAAGCTTTCTTT. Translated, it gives CASGRLNTEAFF.